The 30 T cell receptor beta chains reported below all come from one sample, sequenced in a study of T cell responses to AZD1222 COVID-19 vaccine. Generated by immunoSEQ multiplex PCR, the TCRdb table keeps only in-frame clones and is missing some. The table records 150,000 to 170,000 clones, approximately 87% of them present only once. The input for sequencing was peripheral blood, taken on day 0 of MenACWY control vaccination. Source of these receptors: an adult in good health.

The V and J genes are TRBV6-5 and TRBJ2-1; 9 positions match TRBD2. The CDR3 has 15 residues. Germline CDR1 reads MNHEY; CDR2 reads SVGAGI. Trimming at V came to 6 bases and at J to 2 bases, leaving 5 bases not matched to a gene. The CDR3 DNA follows: TGTGCCAGCAGGCCGGGACTAGCAGCCTACAATGAGCAGTTCTTC. This encodes CASRPGLAAYNEQFF.

This chain's CDR3 is CASSQQPPEYGYTF. CDR3 DNA: TGCGCCAGCAGTCAGCAACCCCCAGAATATGGCTACACCTTC. This rearrangement joins TRBV23-1 to TRBJ1-2, with D uncertain. TRBV23-1 qualifies as an ORF whose function is uncertain. Between the trimmed V and J ends, which lost 3 bases and 5 bases, there was a span of 13 bases. This CDR3 spans 14 amino acids.

The V call is TRBV18, the J call TRBJ1-2; D gene ambiguous. Germline-derived CDR1 and CDR2 are KGHSH and LQKENI. This CDR3 comprises 15 residues. Trimming removed 4 bases from V and 2 bases from J, with 14 bases in between. This chain's CDR3 is CASSHLARENYGYTF. In nucleotides, the CDR3 is TGTGCCAGCTCACATTTAGCCCGGGAAAACTATGGCTACACCTTC.

The rearrangement links TRBV2 to TRBJ2-2, with a tentative D call TRBD2 (6 bases). The germline CDR1 and CDR2 sequences are SNHLY and FYNNEI. Between the trimmed V and J ends, which lost 7 bases and 5 bases, there was a span of 14 bases. This CDR3 comprises 14 residues. This CDR3 is CASKGTYVTGELFF. The CDR3, as DNA: TGTGCCAGCAAGGGGACTTACGTGACCGGGGAGCTGTTTTTT. The full variable domain, rest sourced from reference TRBV2 and TRBJ2-2, is EPEVTQTPSHQVTQMGQEVILRCVPISNHLYFYWYRQILGQKVEFLVSFYNNEISEKSEIFDDQFSVERPDGSNFTLKIRSTKLEDSAMYFCASKGTYVTGELFFGEGSRLTVL.

This chain uses TRBV3-1 (or the pseudogene TRBV3-2) with TRBJ2-1, with a possible D match to TRBD1 (6 bases). V shed 5 bases and J shed 9 bases, with 17 bases lying between them. Germline assignment: CDR1 LGHDT and CDR2 YNNKEL (reference sequence). The CDR3 spans 14 residues. CDR3 bases: TGTGCCAGCAGCACCGGGACAATGAAAGGTGAGCAGTTCTTC. This sequence encodes CASSTGTMKGEQFF.

The table lists this clone with a count of one. V usage is TRBV18 and J usage is TRBJ1-1; no clear D. The germline gives CDR1 KGHSH, CDR2 LQKENI. V was clipped by 2 bases and J by 0 bases, with 13 bases between them. The CDR3 consists of 16 residues. CDR3 amino acids: CASSPLYRELNTEAFF. The CDR3 DNA reads TGTGCCAGCTCACCATTGTACCGGGAGCTGAACACTGAAGCTTTCTTT.

V gene TRBV4-1 combines with J gene TRBJ2-1; 14 bases are shared with TRBD2. The length of the CDR3 is 22 residues. With V trimmed by 3 bases and J by 1 base, 17 bases remained unmatched. The germline CDR1 and CDR2 sequences are MGHRA and YSYEKL. Written as DNA, the CDR3 is TGCGCCAGCAGCCACAAAAAGGAGGGGACTAGCGGGAGAAGGCCTTCCTACAATGAGCAGTTCTTC. It encodes CASSHKKEGTSGRRPSYNEQFF.

This clone was seen a few times. The chain couples TRBV10-3 to TRBJ2-5; tentative D call: TRBD1 (6 bases). The ends were cut back, 3 bases at V and 5 bases at J, with 13 bases in the middle. From germline, CDR1 is ENHRY and CDR2 SYGVKD. CDR3 length: 14 residues. The CDR3 here is CAISDGSTGETQYF. The CDR3 DNA follows: TGTGCCATCAGTGACGGCAGCACAGGGGAGACCCAGTACTTC.

The chain combines TRBV6-6 with TRBJ1-1, with TRBD1 as a possible D gene (6 bases). The CDR3 spans 15 residues. With 6 bases removed from V and 6 bases from J, the gap between germline ends came to 20 bases. CDR1 is MNHNY and CDR2 is SVGAGI in the germline V gene (reference sequence). The CDR3 DNA reads TGTGCCAGCAGCCCGGGGGCCACACCTTGGGCTGAAGCTTTCTTT. Its protein product is CASSPGATPWAEAFF.

As regards this clone: This CDR3 is also generated by other DNA sequences in the sample. The rearrangement joins TRBV10-1 to TRBJ2-3; D remains unclear. The CDR3 runs to 14 residues. V was clipped by 3 bases and J by 3 bases, with 10 bases between them. Per the germline V gene, CDR1 is WNHNN and CDR2 is SYGVQD (reference sequence). The CDR3: CASSEPGATDTQYF. The CDR3 nucleotides read TGCGCCAGCAGTGAACCAGGAGCAACAGATACGCAGTATTTT.

This clone was detected only a few times. This chain links TRBV6-4 with TRBJ2-1; D is unresolved. This CDR3 region has 14 residues. Looked up from germline, CDR1 is MRHNA and CDR2 is SNTAGT. Trimming removed 7 bases at V and 6 bases at J, with 16 bases between. CDR3 in DNA: TGTGCCAGCAAAGTGACGACAATTAGCAATGAGCAGTTCTTC. It codes for CASKVTTISNEQFF.

This clone was recorded only once. V is TRBV3-1 (or the pseudogene TRBV3-2) and J is TRBJ2-1; the D gene is possibly TRBD2 (5 bases). CDR3 length: 15 residues. V lost 2 bases and J lost 0, with 8 bases in between. Looked up from germline, CDR1 is LGHDT and CDR2 is YNNKEL (reference sequence). CDR3 amino acids: CASSQLGSSYNEQFF. DNA of the CDR3: TGTGCCAGCAGCCAACTGGGGAGCTCCTACAATGAGCAGTTCTTC.

Remarks on this clone: At the DNA level, this CDR3 is encoded by other sequences in the same sample as well. The chain couples TRBV20-1 to TRBJ2-7; 7 bases fit TRBD2. The CDR3 is 11 residues long. V dropped 3 bases and J dropped 4; count of bases not matched to a gene: 0. Germline CDR1 DFQATT, CDR2 SNEGSKA (reference sequence). This CDR3 reads CSARGGYEQYF. The CDR3 DNA is TGCAGTGCTAGGGGGGGGTACGAGCAGTACTTC.

This sequence joins TRBV5-1 and TRBJ2-1, with TRBD1 matching 11 bases. After removal of 4 bases from V and 5 bases from J, the junction contained 11 bases not matched to a gene. This CDR3 region has 17 residues. Germline V gives CDR1 SGHRS, CDR2 YFSETQ. CDR3 region: CASSVYPGTGGDNEQFF. In nucleotides, the CDR3 is TGCGCCAGCAGCGTGTACCCCGGGACAGGGGGGGACAATGAGCAGTTCTTC.

The chain joins TRBV29-1 to TRBJ1-1; possibly TRBD1 for D (5 bases). The CDR3 is 13 amino acids. Germline lookup yields CDR1 SQVTM and CDR2 ANQGSEA. V was clipped by 7 bases and J by 4 bases, with 16 bases between them. DNA for the CDR3: TGCAGCGGCCGGTGGGTCAGGGCCACTGAAGCTTTCTTT. Residues: CSGRWVRATEAFF.

The rearrangement links TRBV11-2 to TRBJ2-3, with no clear D. Germline CDR1 and CDR2: SGHAT and FQNNGV. The CDR3 is 13 residues long. Trimming removed 0 bases at V and 8 bases at J, with 9 bases between. CDR3 in DNA: TGTGCCAGCAGCTTAGACCCTATGGTTACGCAGTATTTT. Amino acid sequence: CASSLDPMVTQYF.

The CDR3 protein is CASSYSRGGIGSPLHF. CDR3 DNA sequence: TGTGCCAGCAGTTACTCCAGAGGGGGCATAGGTTCACCCCTCCACTTT. The chain combines TRBV6-5 with TRBJ1-6, with 7 bases aligning to TRBD1. The CDR3 loop spans 16 amino acids. After removal of 0 bases from V and 9 bases from J, the junction contained 8 bases not matched to a gene. CDR1 is MNHEY and CDR2 is SVGAGI in the germline V gene.

V usage is TRBV7-6 and J usage is TRBJ2-2; 11 nucleotides agree with TRBD1. Germline V lookup: CDR1 SGHVS, CDR2 FNYEAQ. The CDR3 loop spans 15 amino acids. Trimming at V came to 8 bases and at J to 6 bases, leaving 8 bases not matched to a gene. CDR3 coding DNA: TGTGCCAGCTCCCCGGGACAGGGGGACGCCGGGGAGCTGTTTTTT. This encodes CASSPGQGDAGELFF.

This clone has just a few counts. The chain couples TRBV27 to TRBJ1-2; 7 bases match TRBD1. J lost 4 bases, V lost 3 bases, and 8 bases had no gene match. The CDR3 has 15 residues. Germline V gene lookup returns CDR1 MNHEY and CDR2 SMNVEV (reference sequence). The CDR3 loop is CASSFNRGAGYGYTF. In DNA, the CDR3 is TGTGCCAGCAGTTTCAACAGGGGCGCAGGCTATGGCTACACCTTC.

This chain uses TRBV14 with TRBJ2-7; maybe TRBD1 (5 bases). The V end lost 0 bases, the J end lost 4 bases, and 13 bases lay between the germline ends. Germline loops: CDR1 SGHDN, CDR2 FVKESK. The CDR3 spans 15 residues. This CDR3 is CASSQDPVTAYEQYF. In DNA, the CDR3 is TGTGCCAGCAGCCAAGACCCGGTGACAGCTTACGAGCAGTACTTC.

The rearrangement joins TRBV28 to TRBJ1-1; 8 positions agree with TRBD1. With V trimmed by 2 bases and J by 1 base, 3 bases remained unmatched. The V gene's germline CDR1 is MDHEN and CDR2 SYDVKM. The length of the CDR3 is 15 residues. The CDR3 DNA sequence: TGTGCCAGCAGTTTAGGCGGACAGGGGAACACTGAAGCTTTCTTT. The encoded protein is CASSLGGQGNTEAFF.

The gene calls are TRBV6-5 and TRBJ2-7; TRBD2 matches 7 bases. With 5 bases clipped from V and 5 bases from J, the junction kept 6 bases outside the gene matches. The CDR3 sequence is 13 residues long. The germline V gene encodes CDR1 MNHEY and CDR2 SVGAGI. The CDR3 nucleotides read TGTGCCAGCAGTCCGGGAGGCCGGGACGAGCAGTACTTC. It specifies CASSPGGRDEQYF.

DNA of the CDR3: TGCGCCAGCAGCTTGGGTCCCGGGGACTATGGCTACACCTTC. Translated: CASSLGPGDYGYTF. This chain uses TRBV5-1 with TRBJ1-2, with unresolved D. The CDR3 extends over 14 amino acids. With 0 bases removed from V and 3 bases from J, the gap between germline ends came to 9 bases. The germline V gene has CDR1 SGHRS and CDR2 YFSETQ.

CDR3 nucleotide sequence: TGTGCCACCAGTGATCCACTAGCGGGAGTTCGGAATGAGCAGTTCTTC. This translates into CATSDPLAGVRNEQFF. This chain uses TRBV24-1 with TRBJ2-1, with 11 bases fitting TRBD2. This CDR3 has 16 amino acids. From germline, CDR1 is KGHDR and CDR2 SFDVKD. With V trimmed by 3 bases and J by 7 bases, 7 bases remained unmatched.

The gene calls are TRBV28 and TRBJ1-1; 7 bases line up with TRBD1. The trim removed 5 bases at V and 2 bases at J, leaving 5 bases unmatched. The CDR3 covers 14 residues. Germline-derived CDR1 and CDR2 are MDHEN and SYDVKM. The CDR3 region has the DNA TGTGCCAGCAGTGAGGGACAGCCAAACACTGAAGCTTTCTTT. Translation: CASSEGQPNTEAFF.

The genes are TRBV4-3 and TRBJ1-6; D possibly corresponds to TRBD1 (6 bases). CDR1 is LGHNA, CDR2 YSLEER, per germline. This CDR3 has 19 residues. V lost 4 bases and J 1 base, leaving 20 bases between the germline ends. Here the CDR3 reads CASSPRQVLSGSYNSPLHF. The CDR3 DNA reads as TGCGCCAGCAGCCCCCGACAGGTTTTATCGGGATCCTATAATTCACCCCTCCACTTT.

There are a few counts of this clone. The chain carries TRBV5-1 and TRBJ2-1, with 7 positions matching TRBD1. J gave up 7 bases and V 6 bases, and 10 bases lay outside the gene matches. This CDR3 has 14 amino acids. Germline assignment: CDR1 SGHRS and CDR2 YFSETQ. CDR3 sequence reads: CASNLGTVFNEQFF. CDR3 nucleotides: TGCGCCAGCAACCTAGGGACAGTTTTTAATGAGCAGTTCTTC.

The V gene is TRBV11-2, the J gene TRBJ2-7, with TRBD2 identical over 10 bases. In germline, CDR1 is SGHAT, CDR2 FQNNGV. CDR3 length equals 15 residues. J lost 3 bases, V lost 6 bases, and 8 bases had no gene match. The CDR3 spells CASRLLAGNRYEQYF. The CDR3 DNA follows: TGTGCCAGCAGGTTACTAGCGGGGAACCGCTACGAGCAGTACTTC.

This chain links TRBV7-9 with TRBJ1-1, with a tentative D call TRBD1 (6 bases). The V gene lost 3 bases and the J gene lost 4 bases, with 12 bases spanning the gap. The CDR3 runs to 14 residues. CDR1 SEHNR and CDR2 FQNEAQ come from the germline V gene (reference sequence). The CDR3 here is CASSFLQGSTEAFF. The CDR3 region has the DNA TGTGCCAGCAGCTTCCTTCAGGGGAGCACTGAAGCTTTCTTT.

This chain uses TRBV24-1 with TRBJ2-1; D may be TRBD1 or TRBD2 (5 bases each). V gave up 10 bases and J gave up 1 base, with 16 bases separating them. CDR3 size: 15 residues. Germline CDR1 is KGHDR and CDR2 is SFDVKD. CDR3 sequence: CATRSGRRSYNEQFF. CDR3 coding DNA: TGTGCCACTAGATCGGGGCGTAGGTCCTACAATGAGCAGTTCTTC.